This T cell receptor (beta chain) was retrieved from a study of blood T cells in healthy people across ages (dated by TCRdb to between 2014 and 2017). With respect to the entire study: In model experiments, template switching captured roughly one uniquely barcoded TCR beta cDNA molecule for every two T cells. To avoid experimental bias, donors of different ages were spread randomly across the sequencing lanes. Four age groups were formed from the donors: young (average approximately 15 years), middle-aged (approximately 42), aged (about 68) and long-lived (more than 75). For two donors (one aged 18 to 30 and one aged 80 or older), the study analyzed two additional independent replicas of 1 million unique cDNA reads from the same blood draw. To track age-related changes in TCR beta repertoire diversity, the study relied on deep sequencing normalized with unique cDNA molecular identifiers.

Comments on this clonotype: Its antigen has not been determined. No much larger clone is present one base from it, and per-base qualities are unavailable.

The library relied on 5' RACE. The sequencing machine was an Illumina HiSeq 2500. A second PCR of roughly 7 to 11 cycles was performed with a sample-barcoded 5' primer and a J-beta primer mix. A template-switch 5' adaptor carrying 12 random nucleotides introduced a unique molecular identifier onto each TCR beta cDNA molecule. At least 2.5 million CDR3-containing paired-end reads were obtained from each sample. All of the RNA was converted into first-strand cDNA using the Mint cDNA synthesis kit, with a TRBC-specific oligonucleotide serving as the primer. After uracil-DNA glycosylase treatment, a first 18-cycle PCR used universal primers M1SS and BC2_uni_R on all cDNA. On the authors' methods: Normalization of each sample was performed by random selection of 1 million high-quality reads, each carrying a distinct molecular identifier. Instead of being binned into consensus sequences, reads that shared molecular identifiers were thrown out. MiTCR, with a Q25 quality threshold and the strictest error-elimination algorithm, was used for CDR3 identification, clonotype clustering and error correction. Lower-bound total TCR beta diversity was estimated with a nonparametric unseen species model using Euler transformation. In TCRdb, the public reads were trimmed at Q25 with fastp and aligned with MiXCR, with productive beta chains retained. Each record represents a unique CDR3 protein, reported with the most common genes and DNA among its rows. It is TCRdb's table, rather than the study itself, that gives the V and J calls and clone size. Present in this sample are hundreds of thousands of distinct CDR3 sequences, under 70% of which were seen just once. The ten largest clonotypes hold 30% to 40% of the sample.

General findings and caveats noted by the study authors: A strong correlation was found between observed TCR beta diversity and the percentage of naive T cells measured by flow cytometry. Since profiling was done on bulk unsorted PBMCs, naive and antigen-experienced compartments could not be conclusively compared. Observed TCR beta diversity per million T cells fell roughly linearly with age, and a significant reduction was already apparent by age around 40. Compared with the aged group, the long-lived group had more naive CD4+ T cells, fewer expanded clones and increased TCR diversity, a pattern suggesting age selection. Because the CMV infection status of the donors was unknown, age-related changes in expanded clonotypes may potentially have been confounded. Estimates of total diversity based on one million sequenced T cells were regarded as lower bounds and as underestimates.

Donors were approximately 42 systemically healthy Caucasian individuals from Russia aged roughly 6 to 100 years. About 9.8 milliliters of peripheral blood were drawn from each donor into EDTA-treated Vacutainer tubes. Ficoll-Paque density-gradient centrifugation was used to isolate PBMCs, with at least 7 million per sample. Total RNA was extracted from PBMCs with Trizol reagent, with at least 5.5 micrograms obtained per sample. For every donor, an aliquot of PBMCs went through flow cytometry to measure the percentages of naive CD45RAhigh/CD27high T cells. Including the terminal cysteine and phenylalanine, the CDR3 comprises 14 residues. Just CDR3 DNA is preserved here, 42 bases in frame from base 1. V and J are truncated by 0 bases and 5 bases respectively, leaving an intervening sequence of 12 bases. CDR1 and CDR2 are read off the germline V gene as SGHRS and YFSETQ.

Here the chain combines TRBV5-1 and TRBJ2-7; the D gene lacks a confident call. The origin of this receptor is a man aged 55 to 70 in good health. The sequencing sample was made of blood. For the CDR3, the sequence is CASSLDPWADEQYF. The nucleotide sequence is TGCGCCAGCAGCTTGGACCCTTGGGCCGACGAGCAGTACTTC. Full variable domain (CDR3 extended with the reference TRBV5-1 and TRBJ2-7 proteins): KAGVTQTPRYLIKTRGQQVTLSCSPISGHRSVSWYQQTPGQGLQFLFEYFSETQRNKGNFPGRFSGRQFSNSRSEMNVSTLELGDSALYLCASSLDPWADEQYFGPGTRLTVT.